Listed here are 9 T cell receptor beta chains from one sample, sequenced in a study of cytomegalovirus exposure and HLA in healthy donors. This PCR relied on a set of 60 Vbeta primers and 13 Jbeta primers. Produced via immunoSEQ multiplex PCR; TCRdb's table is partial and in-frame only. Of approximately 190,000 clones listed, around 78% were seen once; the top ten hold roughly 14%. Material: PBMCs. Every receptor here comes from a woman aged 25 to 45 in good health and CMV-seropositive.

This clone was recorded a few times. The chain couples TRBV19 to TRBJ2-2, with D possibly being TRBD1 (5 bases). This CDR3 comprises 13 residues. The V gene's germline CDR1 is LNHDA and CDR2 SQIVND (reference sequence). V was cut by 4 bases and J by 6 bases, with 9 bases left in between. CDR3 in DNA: TGTGCCAGTAGTACCAGGGTTTCCGGGGAGCTGTTTTTT. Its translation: CASSTRVSGELFF.

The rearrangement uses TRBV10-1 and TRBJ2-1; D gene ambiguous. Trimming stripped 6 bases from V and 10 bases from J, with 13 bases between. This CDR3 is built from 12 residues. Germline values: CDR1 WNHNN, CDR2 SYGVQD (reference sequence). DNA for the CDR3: TGCGCCAGCAGCGCCCCCTCAGGCGAGCAGTTCTTC. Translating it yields CASSAPSGEQFF.

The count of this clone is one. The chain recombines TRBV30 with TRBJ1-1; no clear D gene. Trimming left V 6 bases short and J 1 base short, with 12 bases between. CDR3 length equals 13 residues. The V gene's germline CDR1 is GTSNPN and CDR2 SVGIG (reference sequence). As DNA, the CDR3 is TGTGCCTGTATCGCGGTTTCGAACACTGAAGCTTTCTTT. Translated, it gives CACIAVSNTEAFF.

For the CDR3, the DNA is TGTGCCAGCAGTCCCCGACAGGTTTGGGGCGGGGAGCTGTTTTTT. The encoded protein is CASSPRQVWGGELFF. This rearrangement joins TRBV6-1 to TRBJ2-2; a possible D gene is TRBD1 (6 bases). Germline V gene sequence: CDR1 MNHNS, CDR2 SASEGT. The CDR3 totals 15 residues. V was shortened by 5 bases and J by 7 bases, with 17 bases between the two germline ends.

The CDR3 protein is CASSLTGVTEAFF. CDR3 DNA: TGCGCCAGCAGCTTGACAGGGGTCACTGAAGCTTTCTTT. This rearrangement joins TRBV5-1 to TRBJ1-1; the match to TRBD1 covers 7 bases. Germline CDR1 SGHRS, CDR2 YFSETQ. CDR3 length: 13 residues. V shed 1 base, J shed 4 bases, and the junction held 1 base outside the gene matches.

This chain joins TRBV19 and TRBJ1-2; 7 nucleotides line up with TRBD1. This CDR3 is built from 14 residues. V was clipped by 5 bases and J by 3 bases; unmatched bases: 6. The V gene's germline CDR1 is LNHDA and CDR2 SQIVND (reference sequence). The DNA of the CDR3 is TGTGCCAGTAGTGTCGCCGGGACAGACTATGGCTACACCTTC. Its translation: CASSVAGTDYGYTF.

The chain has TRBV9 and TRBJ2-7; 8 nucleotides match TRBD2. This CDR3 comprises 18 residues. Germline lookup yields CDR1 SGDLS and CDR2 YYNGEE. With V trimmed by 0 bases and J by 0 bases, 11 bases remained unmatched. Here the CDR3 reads CASSVGPGERGSSYEQYF. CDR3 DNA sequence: TGTGCCAGCAGCGTAGGTCCCGGCGAGCGGGGGAGCTCCTACGAGCAGTACTTC. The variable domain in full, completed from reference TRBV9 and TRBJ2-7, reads DSGVTQTPKHLITATGQRVTLRCSPRSGDLSVYWYQQSLDQGLQFLIQYYNGEERAKGNILERFSAQQFPDLHSELNLSSLELGDSALYFCASSVGPGERGSSYEQYFGPGTRLTVT.

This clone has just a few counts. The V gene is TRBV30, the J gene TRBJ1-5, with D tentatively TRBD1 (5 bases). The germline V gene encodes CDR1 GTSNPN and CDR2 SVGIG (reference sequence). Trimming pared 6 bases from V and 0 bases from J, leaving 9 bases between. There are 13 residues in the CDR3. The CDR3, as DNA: TGTGCCTGCGACAGTTATAGCAATCAGCCCCAGCATTTT. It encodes CACDSYSNQPQHF.

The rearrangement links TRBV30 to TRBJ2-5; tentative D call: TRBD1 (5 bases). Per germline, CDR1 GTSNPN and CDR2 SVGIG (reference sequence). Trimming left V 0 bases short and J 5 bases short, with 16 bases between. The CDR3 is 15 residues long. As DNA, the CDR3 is TGTGCCTGGAGTGTAGTGTTGACAGTAGGTGAGACCCAGTACTTC. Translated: CAWSVVLTVGETQYF.